The 15 T cell receptor beta chains given below trace back to one sample, sequenced in a study of T cell changes during pregnancy in multiple sclerosis. Clones were sequenced by immunoSEQ multiplex PCR, and TCRdb holds only the in-frame ones, with some missing. The sample records approximately 60,000 clones, around 95% being singletons. Here the sequenced sample was CD4+ T cells from peripheral blood mononuclear cells, taken before pregnancy. The source is a female donor with multiple sclerosis, enrolled in a pregnancy study.

Only one count was recorded for this clone. The V and J genes are TRBV10-3 and TRBJ2-7; D is perhaps TRBD2 (5 bases). The CDR3 length is 15 residues. Germline CDR1 and CDR2: ENHRY and SYGVKD. The germline V and J ends were trimmed by 0 bases and 2 bases, with 11 bases remaining between them. The CDR3 DNA follows: TGTGCCATCAGTGAGTCGAAAGGACTTCCCTACGAGCAGTACTTC. It encodes CAISESKGLPYEQYF.

This chain joins TRBV15 and TRBJ1-4; possible D gene TRBD1, 5 bases. With 0 bases removed from V and 4 bases from J, the gap between germline ends came to 12 bases. The CDR3 spans 16 residues. Per the germline V gene, CDR1 is LNHNV and CDR2 is YYDKDF (reference sequence). CDR3 loop: CATSRERPGLNEKLFF. The CDR3 DNA reads TGTGCCACCAGCAGAGAGAGGCCGGGACTTAATGAAAAACTGTTTTTT.

The chain carries TRBV6-6 and TRBJ2-2; no reliable D call. The V end lost 2 bases, the J end lost 7 bases, and 11 bases lay between the germline ends. This CDR3 comprises 14 residues. Germline CDR1 and CDR2: MNHNY and SVGAGI (reference sequence). In DNA form, the CDR3 reads TGTGCCAGCAGTTACGAGGTTGAACTCGGGGAGCTGTTTTTT. Translating it yields CASSYEVELGELFF.

This clone was observed once. The chain employs TRBV30 and TRBJ1-2; perhaps TRBD1 as D (5 bases). CDR1 and CDR2 from the germline V gene are GTSNPN and SVGIG (reference sequence). The CDR3 length is 15 residues. Trimming cost V 3 bases and J 6 bases, with 20 bases left between them. The chain's CDR3 is CAWSDWGRVLNGYTF. The CDR3 coding sequence is TGTGCCTGGAGCGACTGGGGGAGGGTATTGAATGGCTACACCTTC.

This clone was observed a few times. The V and J genes are TRBV5-5 and TRBJ2-7, with 9 positions matching TRBD1. CDR3 length: 15 amino acids. The J segment lost 6 bases and the V segment lost 4 bases, leaving 11 bases of the junction unmatched. The germline CDR1 and CDR2 sequences are SGHKS and YYEKEE (reference sequence). The CDR3 sequence: CASSTGGIMLSEQYF. The CDR3 region has the DNA TGTGCCAGCAGCACAGGGGGCATAATGTTGAGCGAGCAGTACTTC.

The rearrangement joins TRBV7-2 to TRBJ2-5; no reliable D call. Germline CDR1 SGHTA, CDR2 FQGNSA. Trimming removed 5 bases at V and 4 bases at J, with 14 bases between. This CDR3 spans 14 amino acids. In nucleotides, the CDR3 is TGTGCCAGCAGCCACGGGTCGCTCAGAGAGACCCAGTACTTC. Translation gives CASSHGSLRETQYF.

The gene calls are TRBV15 and TRBJ2-7, with a possible D match to TRBD2 (6 bases). The V end was cut by 3 bases, the J end by 6 bases, with 9 bases between. The CDR3 totals 12 residues. Germline CDR1 LNHNV, CDR2 YYDKDF (reference sequence). The CDR3 DNA sequence: TGTGCCACCAGCAGTTGGGGAGGCGAGCAGTACTTC. Translating gives CATSSWGGEQYF.

The chain recombines TRBV18 with TRBJ2-7; weak D call: TRBD1 (6 bases). The CDR3 has 13 amino acids. The germline gives CDR1 KGHSH, CDR2 LQKENI. V was cut by 3 bases and J by 5 bases, with 11 bases left in between. CDR3 DNA sequence: TGTGCCAGCTCACCGGGACACGGAGACGAGCAGTACTTC. It specifies CASSPGHGDEQYF.

This rearrangement joins TRBV19 to TRBJ1-2, with D possibly matching TRBD1 (6 bases). In germline, CDR1 is LNHDA, CDR2 SQIVND (reference sequence). The CDR3 totals 14 residues. Trimming took 6 bases from V and 8 from J, leaving 19 bases between them. The CDR3 spells CASRGGATPVGYTF. CDR3 coding DNA: TGTGCCAGTAGGGGGGGGGCTACCCCGGTCGGCTACACCTTC.

This chain uses TRBV2 with TRBJ2-1; 10 bases line up with TRBD2. V dropped 4 bases and J dropped 4; count of bases not matched to a gene: 13. Germline CDR1 is SNHLY and CDR2 is FYNNEI. The length of the CDR3 is 18 residues. The CDR3 DNA follows: TGTGCCAGCAGTGGGGGAGCTAGCGGGAGCGCTAGGTACAATGAGCAGTTCTTC. Translation: CASSGGASGSARYNEQFF.

This clone was picked up a small number of times. The chain joins TRBV9 to TRBJ2-3; a weak D match, TRBD1 (5 bases). CDR3 length: 16 residues. Germline loops: CDR1 SGDLS, CDR2 YYNGEE. Trimming took 4 bases from V and 1 from J, leaving 16 bases between them. CDR3 sequence reads: CASSPMQGIGTDTQYF. As DNA, the CDR3 is TGTGCCAGCAGCCCGATGCAGGGTATAGGCACAGATACGCAGTATTTT.

This chain uses TRBV28 with TRBJ2-7; the match to TRBD1 covers 8 bases. The CDR3 consists of 14 residues. The J segment lost 4 bases and the V segment lost 5 bases, leaving 7 bases of the junction unmatched. Germline CDR1 MDHEN, CDR2 SYDVKM. Here the CDR3 DNA reads TGTGCCAGCAGTGCCGGGACAGGCTTTTACGAGCAGTACTTC. Its translation: CASSAGTGFYEQYF. The whole variable domain, filled in from reference TRBV28 and TRBJ2-7, reads DVKVTQSSRYLVKRTGEKVFLECVQDMDHENMFWYRQDPGLGLRLIYFSYDVKMKEKGDIPEGYSVSREKKERFSLILESASTNQTSMYLCASSAGTGFYEQYFGPGTRLTVT.

The J gene is TRBJ2-7, the V gene TRBV7-6; 8 nucleotides match TRBD1. The CDR3 is 16 amino acids. In germline, CDR1 is SGHVS, CDR2 FNYEAQ. J lost 2 bases, V lost 5 bases, and 11 bases had no gene match. The CDR3 bases are TGTGCCAGCAGCCCAAGCGGCGGGACAGGTGCCTACGAGCAGTACTTC. It codes for CASSPSGGTGAYEQYF.

Only one count was recorded for this clone. This sequence joins TRBV7-3 and TRBJ2-5; 10 bases match TRBD2. CDR1 is SGHTA and CDR2 is FQGTGA in the germline V gene. Unmatched junction bases numbered 7, after V lost 2 bases and J lost 7 bases. This CDR3 region has 15 residues. CDR3 amino acids: CASSLELAGTGTQYF. The DNA for the CDR3 is TGTGCCAGCAGCTTAGAACTAGCGGGAACGGGGACCCAGTACTTC. Based on the CDR3 plus reference TRBV7-3 and TRBJ2-5, the full variable domain is GAGVSQTPSNKVTEKGKYVELRCDPISGHTALYWYRQSLGQGPEFLIYFQGTGAADDSGLPNDRFFAVRPEGSVSTLKIQRTERGDSAVYLCASSLELAGTGTQYFGPGTRLLVL.

The chain uses TRBV18 and TRBJ1-4, with 7 bases lining up with TRBD1. J was trimmed by 0 bases and V by 3 bases; bases with no gene match: 1. Germline V lookup: CDR1 KGHSH, CDR2 LQKENI. There are 15 residues in the CDR3. The DNA for the CDR3 is TGTGCCAGCTCACCTGGACAGGCAACTAATGAAAAACTGTTTTTT. Translated: CASSPGQATNEKLFF.